The 9 T cell receptor beta chains below were found in one sample sequenced in a study of cytomegalovirus exposure and HLA in healthy donors. 60 Vbeta and 13 Jbeta primers were used in PCR. Generated by immunoSEQ multiplex PCR, the TCRdb table keeps only in-frame clones and is missing some. This sample has about 93,000 clones, with about two thirds found just once. Sequences were obtained from PBMCs. The receptors were sampled from a boy between 10 and 17 years old in good health and CMV-seropositive.

The V gene is TRBV27, the J gene TRBJ1-1; maybe TRBD1 (5 bases). The CDR3 consists of 14 residues. Per germline, CDR1 MNHEY and CDR2 SMNVEV (reference sequence). V lost 2 bases and J lost 3, with 10 bases in between. The CDR3 region is CASSLQGLYTEAFF. CDR3 coding DNA: TGTGCCAGCAGTTTACAGGGTCTATACACTGAAGCTTTCTTT.

The chain has TRBV4-1 and TRBJ2-7; 9 bases map to TRBD1. V shed 4 bases, J shed 3 bases, and the junction held 7 bases outside the gene matches. In germline, CDR1 is MGHRA, CDR2 YSYEKL. This CDR3 contains 15 residues. The CDR3 protein is CASSLTGGSLYEQYF. The CDR3 nucleotides read TGCGCCAGCAGCCTCACAGGGGGCTCCCTCTACGAGCAGTACTTC.

This rearrangement joins TRBV4-2 to TRBJ2-3, with 8 bases aligning to TRBD1. V trimming: 0 bases; J trimming: 4 bases; junction bases outside the gene matches: 0. CDR1 LGHNA and CDR2 YNFKEQ come from the germline V gene. The CDR3 has 14 residues. The CDR3 spells CASSQEGQADTQYF. CDR3 sequence (DNA): TGTGCCAGCAGCCAAGAGGGACAGGCAGATACGCAGTATTTT.

This clone was observed a handful of times. This chain links TRBV27 with TRBJ2-3; 8 bases are a match to TRBD2. The CDR3 is 14 residues long. Per the germline V gene, CDR1 is MNHEY and CDR2 is SMNVEV (reference sequence). Trimming took 3 bases from V and 1 from J; bases not matched to a gene: 0. The chain's CDR3 is CASSFSGGTDTQYF. In nucleotides, the CDR3 is TGTGCCAGCAGTTTTAGCGGGGGCACAGATACGCAGTATTTT.

The chain couples TRBV2 to TRBJ1-4; D gene ambiguous. The CDR3 is made up of 12 amino acids. Between the trimmed V and J ends, which lost 4 bases and 14 bases, there was a span of 14 bases. The germline gives CDR1 SNHLY, CDR2 FYNNEI. CDR3: CASSAVGGRLFF. CDR3 sequence (DNA): TGTGCCAGCAGTGCAGTCGGCGGGAGGCTGTTTTTT.

The chain recombines TRBV7-6 with TRBJ2-1, with TRBD2 matching 7 bases. The CDR3 is 14 amino acids. The germline V gene encodes CDR1 SGHVS and CDR2 FNYEAQ. Losses at the gene ends were 5 bases for V and 10 bases for J; bases not matched to a gene: 11. CDR3 residues: CASSPTVGTTEQFF. The CDR3 region has the DNA TGTGCCAGCAGCCCCACGGTCGGGACTACAGAGCAGTTCTTC. The entire variable domain, with the rest obtained from reference TRBV7-6 and TRBJ2-1, is as follows: GAGVSQSPRYKVTKRGQDVALRCDPISGHVSLYWYRQALGQGPEFLTYFNYEAQQDKSGLPNDRFSAERPEGSISTLTIQRTEQRDSAMYRCASSPTVGTTEQFFGPGTRLTVL.

The V call is TRBV4-3, the J call TRBJ2-3; weak D call: TRBD2 (6 bases). This CDR3 is 15 amino acids long. The V gene lost 8 bases and the J gene lost 0 bases, with 15 bases spanning the gap. Germline lookup yields CDR1 LGHNA and CDR2 YSLEER. The CDR3 loop reads CASRRDSLSTDTQYF. CDR3 coding DNA: TGCGCCAGCCGCAGGGACTCTTTAAGCACAGATACGCAGTATTTT.

The chain has TRBV18 and TRBJ2-7; 7 nucleotides align to TRBD2. Germline V gene lookup returns CDR1 KGHSH and CDR2 LQKENI. The CDR3 spans 15 residues. The junction had 4 bases not matched to a gene; V was cut back by 2 bases and J by 0 bases. The chain's CDR3 is CASSPVSGLSYEQYF. The CDR3, as DNA: TGTGCCAGCTCACCAGTTAGCGGGCTCTCCTACGAGCAGTACTTC.

The V call is TRBV18, the J call TRBJ1-1; D unresolved. The V gene's germline CDR1 is KGHSH and CDR2 LQKENI. The length of the CDR3 is 13 residues. V was clipped by 2 bases and J by 1 base, with 5 bases between them. Here the CDR3 reads CASSPMANTEAFF. The CDR3 nucleotides read TGTGCCAGCTCACCAATGGCGAACACTGAAGCTTTCTTT.